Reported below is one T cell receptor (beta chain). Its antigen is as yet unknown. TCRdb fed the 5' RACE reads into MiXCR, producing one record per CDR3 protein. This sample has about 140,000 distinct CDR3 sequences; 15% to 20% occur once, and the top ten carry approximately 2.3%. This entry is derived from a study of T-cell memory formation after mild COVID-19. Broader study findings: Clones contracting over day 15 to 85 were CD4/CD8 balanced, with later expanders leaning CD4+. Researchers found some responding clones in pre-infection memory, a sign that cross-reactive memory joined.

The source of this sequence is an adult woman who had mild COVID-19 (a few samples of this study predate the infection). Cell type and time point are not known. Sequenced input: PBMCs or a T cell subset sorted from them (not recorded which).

The DNA of the CDR3 is TGTGCCAGCAGCCGAGGGGCGGGGGGGTTCCAAGAGACCCAGTACTTC. Its translation: CASSRGAGGFQETQYF. The chain employs TRBV4-2 and TRBJ2-5; TRBD2 matches 9 bases. After removal of 4 bases from V and 1 base from J, the junction contained 7 bases not matched to a gene. The CDR3 covers 16 residues. Germline CDR1 and CDR2: LGHNA and YNFKEQ.